A single sample is the source of the 24 T cell receptor beta chains below, sequenced in a study of immune evolution from preneoplasia to lung adenocarcinoma. Only in-frame clones appear in the TCRdb table, and some are missing; sequencing was by immunoSEQ multiplex PCR. This sample has approximately 17,000 clones; 86% occur once, and the top ten carry approximately 2.8%. Sample: FFPE invasive lung adenocarcinoma tissue. The receptor source for this set is a person aged 65 to 85 with invasive lung adenocarcinoma.

This clone was found a few times. CDR3 nucleotide sequence: TGCAGCGTACGGGACAGTTCGGGCGAGCAGTACTTC. Its translation: CSVRDSSGEQYF. The chain links TRBV29-1 to TRBJ2-7; 7 bases are shared with TRBD1. The V segment lost 6 bases and the J segment 6 bases; nucleotides outside the gene matches: 8. There are 12 residues in the CDR3. Germline CDR1 and CDR2: SQVTM and ANQGSEA.

The CDR3 sequence is CASSLARGMNTEAFF. CDR3 coding DNA: TGTGCCAGCAGCTTGGCGCGGGGGATGAACACTGAAGCTTTCTTT. The rearrangement links TRBV7-9 to TRBJ1-1, with D perhaps matching TRBD1 (5 bases). V lost 3 bases and J 0 bases, leaving 11 bases between the germline ends. CDR3 size: 15 residues. Germline loops: CDR1 SEHNR, CDR2 FQNEAQ (reference sequence).

V gene TRBV5-5 combines with J gene TRBJ2-2; no definite D call. Germline-derived CDR1 and CDR2 are SGHKS and YYEKEE (reference sequence). The CDR3 covers 15 residues. V lost 2 bases to trimming and J lost 2 bases, with 10 bases between them. This CDR3 reads CASSFRAENTGELFF. CDR3 DNA sequence: TGTGCCAGCAGCTTCCGGGCCGAAAACACCGGGGAGCTGTTTTTT.

This chain connects TRBV29-1 to TRBJ2-7, with D tentatively TRBD1 (6 bases). The V gene's germline CDR1 is SQVTM and CDR2 ANQGSEA. The CDR3 is 13 amino acids. V was pared by 4 bases and J by 7 bases, with 17 bases between. DNA of the CDR3: TGCAGCGTTGTCGGCAGGGGCACGGGAGAGCAGTACTTC. Its translation: CSVVGRGTGEQYF.

CDR3 bases: TGTGCCAGCTCACCCGGGACAGGCGACTCTGGAAACACCATATATTTT. Translation: CASSPGTGDSGNTIYF. V and J are TRBV18 and TRBJ1-3, with 8 bases that match TRBD1. V was pared by 3 bases and J by 0 bases, with 4 bases of the junction left unmatched. This CDR3 has 16 residues. The germline gives CDR1 KGHSH, CDR2 LQKENI.

This clone was counted once. The chain has TRBV18 and TRBJ1-1; tentatively, D is TRBD1 (6 bases). Trimming took 6 bases from V and 5 from J, leaving 13 bases between them. The germline gives CDR1 KGHSH, CDR2 LQKENI. The CDR3 length is 13 residues. The CDR3 DNA is TGTGCCAGCTCCGTACAGGGAGAAACTGAAGCTTTCTTT. Protein product: CASSVQGETEAFF.

This clone showed up just a few times. A read error may produce the germline difference seen at one junction end. V gene TRBV29-1 combines with J gene TRBJ1-2, with 10 bases aligning to TRBD1. This CDR3 spans 15 amino acids. In germline, CDR1 is SQVTM, CDR2 ANQGSEA. The CDR3 DNA follows: TGCAGCGTCGAAGGGAAGGGACAGGGGTTTCATGGCTACACCTTC. This gives the protein CSVEGKGQGFHGYTF. The whole variable domain, filled in from reference TRBV29-1 and TRBJ1-2, reads SAVISQKPSRDICQRGTSLTIQCQVDSQVTMMFWYRQQPGQSLTLIATANQGSEATYESGFVIDKFPISRPNLTFSTLTVSNMSPEDSSIYLCSVEGKGQGFHGYTFGSGTRLTVV.

V usage is TRBV2 and J usage is TRBJ1-2; D is ambiguous. V was trimmed by 6 bases and J by 8 bases, leaving 10 bases between them. Germline-derived CDR1 and CDR2 are SNHLY and FYNNEI. CDR3 length: 11 residues. The CDR3 here is CASRRTRGYTF. The DNA for the CDR3 is TGTGCCAGCAGGCGGACGCGGGGCTACACCTTC.

The chain joins TRBV15 to TRBJ2-1, with D perhaps assigned TRBD1 or TRBD2 (5 bases each). V lost 0 bases and J lost 0, with 12 bases in between. The CDR3 totals 17 residues. Germline CDR1 and CDR2: LNHNV and YYDKDF (reference sequence). DNA of the CDR3: TGTGCCACCAGCAGAGAAGGTGCGAGGGGCTCCTACAATGAGCAGTTCTTC. This codes for CATSREGARGSYNEQFF. Complete variable domain (other parts from reference TRBV15 and TRBJ2-1): DAMVIQNPRYQVTQFGKPVTLSCSQTLNHNVMYWYQQKSSQAPKLLFHYYDKDFNNEADTPDNFQSRRPNTSFCFLDIRSPGLGDTAMYLCATSREGARGSYNEQFFGPGTRLTVL.

The gene calls are TRBV19 and TRBJ2-1, with 9 bases fitting TRBD2. The CDR3 totals 15 residues. Per the germline V gene, CDR1 is LNHDA and CDR2 is SQIVND (reference sequence). J gave up 2 bases and V 5 bases, and 4 bases lay outside the gene matches. CDR3 amino acids: CASSPIAGAYNEQFF. As DNA, the CDR3 is TGTGCCAGTAGTCCAATAGCGGGAGCCTACAATGAGCAGTTCTTC.

The chain combines TRBV5-4 with TRBJ2-7, with a tentative D call TRBD2 (6 bases). This CDR3 has 12 residues. V was cut by 4 bases and J by 3 bases, with 8 bases left in between. Germline-derived CDR1 and CDR2 are SGHNT and YYREEE (reference sequence). CDR3: CASSRDFYEQYF. The CDR3 DNA follows: TGTGCCAGCAGCCGGGACTTCTACGAGCAGTACTTC.

The V call is TRBV9, the J call TRBJ2-3; D ambiguous. Per germline, CDR1 SGDLS and CDR2 YYNGEE. The CDR3 contains 13 residues. V gave up 0 bases and J gave up 2 bases, with 4 bases separating them. DNA of the CDR3: TGTGCCAGCAGCGTAGCGGTCACAGATACGCAGTATTTT. Protein sequence: CASSVAVTDTQYF.

This sequence joins TRBV30 and TRBJ2-3; no clear D gene. V was clipped by 0 bases and J by 9 bases, with 7 bases between them. In germline, CDR1 is GTSNPN, CDR2 SVGIG (reference sequence). The CDR3 has 11 residues. The DNA of the CDR3 is TGTGCCTGGAGTGTCCAAGGGACGCAGTATTTT. It codes for CAWSVQGTQYF.

The chain uses TRBV6-6 and TRBJ1-1; no firm D call. V was clipped by 3 bases and J by 0 bases, with 5 bases between them. The CDR3 is 13 residues long. Germline-derived CDR1 and CDR2 are MNHNY and SVGAGI (reference sequence). CDR3 nucleotides: TGTGCCAGCAGTTATGTACTGAACACTGAAGCTTTCTTT. Amino acid sequence: CASSYVLNTEAFF.

As DNA, the CDR3 is TGTGCCAGGAACGTCGGGGGGGCCCGGACAGATACGCAGTATTTT. Its translation: CARNVGGARTDTQYF. The V call is TRBV28, the J call TRBJ2-3; 8 positions agree with TRBD2. The CDR3 is 15 amino acids. In germline, CDR1 is MDHEN, CDR2 SYDVKM. Trimming took 9 bases from V and 3 from J; bases not matched to a gene: 11.

This chain connects TRBV6-1 to TRBJ2-1, with TRBD2 matching over 9 bases. This CDR3 has 15 amino acids. The V gene's germline CDR1 is MNHNS and CDR2 SASEGT. The trim removed 4 bases at V and 3 bases at J, leaving 4 bases unmatched. CDR3 sequence: CASSVLSGSYNEQFF. CDR3 in DNA: TGTGCCAGCAGTGTTCTTAGCGGGAGCTACAATGAGCAGTTCTTC.

The chain recombines TRBV14 with TRBJ1-4; D not certain. CDR1 and CDR2 from the germline V gene are SGHDN and FVKESK. Trimming cost V 0 bases and J 2 bases, with 7 bases left between them. This CDR3 comprises 15 residues. The CDR3 bases are TGTGCCAGCAGCCAAGACCCCGGGACTAATGAAAAACTGTTTTTT. This codes for CASSQDPGTNEKLFF. Complete variable domain (other parts from reference TRBV14 and TRBJ1-4): EAGVTQFPSHSVIEKGQTVTLRCDPISGHDNLYWYRRVMGKEIKFLLHFVKESKQDESGMPNNRFLAERTGGTYSTLKVQPAELEDSGVYFCASSQDPGTNEKLFFGSGTQLSVL.

The chain uses TRBV6-1 and TRBJ1-1; D call uncertain. Germline CDR1 is MNHNS and CDR2 is SASEGT. Trimming shortened V by 6 bases and J by 1 base, and 6 bases separated the two germline ends. This CDR3 is built from 12 residues. The CDR3 coding sequence is TGTGCCAGCAGGGTATCGAACACTGAAGCTTTCTTT. It specifies CASRVSNTEAFF.

The gene calls are TRBV4-2 and TRBJ2-7; the match to TRBD2 covers 7 bases. The CDR3 spans 15 residues. The V and J ends lost 0 bases and 4 bases, in that order; junction bases with no gene match: 6. Per the germline V gene, CDR1 is LGHNA and CDR2 is YNFKEQ. The CDR3 loop is CASSQERGRWYEQYF. In nucleotides, the CDR3 is TGTGCCAGCAGCCAAGAGCGGGGGAGGTGGTACGAGCAGTACTTC.

The chain couples TRBV23-1 to TRBJ2-3; D possibly corresponds to TRBD1 (6 bases). TRBV23-1 is labeled an ORF, and its function is uncertain. V dropped 2 bases and J dropped 1 base, with 16 bases sitting between them. This CDR3 spans 17 amino acids. This CDR3 is CASSQGGQRYRTDTQYF. CDR3 sequence (DNA): TGCGCCAGCAGTCAAGGCGGACAGCGATATCGCACAGATACGCAGTATTTT.

This clone has only one observation. The chain carries TRBV10-2 and TRBJ2-7; unclear D gene. The CDR3 has 14 residues. Looked up from germline, CDR1 is WSHSY and CDR2 is SAAADI. V was pared by 3 bases and J by 2 bases, with 11 bases between. CDR3 sequence (DNA): TGCGCCAGCAGTGATCCTGGACGGACCTACGAGCAGTACTTC. It encodes CASSDPGRTYEQYF.

This chain links TRBV7-9 with TRBJ2-2; D may be TRBD2 (6 bases). Germline-derived CDR1 and CDR2 are SEHNR and FQNEAQ (reference sequence). Trimming pared 5 bases from V and 5 bases from J, leaving 12 bases between. The CDR3 consists of 14 residues. The CDR3 is CASSTQGGTGELFF. DNA of the CDR3: TGTGCCAGCAGCACCCAGGGAGGTACCGGGGAGCTGTTTTTT. Looking up the rest from reference TRBV7-9 and TRBJ2-2 gives the full variable domain: DTGVSQNPRHKITKRGQNVTFRCDPISEHNRLYWYRQTLGQGPEFLTYFQNEAQLEKSRLLSDRFSAERPKGSFSTLEIQRTEQGDSAMYLCASSTQGGTGELFFGEGSRLTVL.

The CDR3 reads CASSEGSPSYNEQFF. As DNA, the CDR3 is TGTGCCAGCAGCGAGGGGTCCCCCTCCTACAATGAGCAGTTCTTC. The chain employs TRBV6-5 and TRBJ2-1; the D call may be TRBD1 or TRBD2 (5 bases each). The CDR3 spans 15 residues. The germline V and J ends were trimmed by 6 bases and 0 bases, with 12 bases remaining between them. Germline assignment: CDR1 MNHEY and CDR2 SVGAGI.

The chain uses TRBV28 and TRBJ2-5; 7 nucleotides agree with TRBD2. CDR3 length: 16 amino acids. Germline CDR1 is MDHEN and CDR2 is SYDVKM. J was trimmed by 4 bases and V by 7 bases; bases with no gene match: 15. CDR3 sequence reads: CASTLGTTPQVETQYF. Written as DNA, the CDR3 is TGTGCCAGCACCCTCGGGACTACCCCACAAGTAGAGACCCAGTACTTC. Complete variable domain (other parts from reference TRBV28 and TRBJ2-5): DVKVTQSSRYLVKRTGEKVFLECVQDMDHENMFWYRQDPGLGLRLIYFSYDVKMKEKGDIPEGYSVSREKKERFSLILESASTNQTSMYLCASTLGTTPQVETQYFGPGTRLLVL.